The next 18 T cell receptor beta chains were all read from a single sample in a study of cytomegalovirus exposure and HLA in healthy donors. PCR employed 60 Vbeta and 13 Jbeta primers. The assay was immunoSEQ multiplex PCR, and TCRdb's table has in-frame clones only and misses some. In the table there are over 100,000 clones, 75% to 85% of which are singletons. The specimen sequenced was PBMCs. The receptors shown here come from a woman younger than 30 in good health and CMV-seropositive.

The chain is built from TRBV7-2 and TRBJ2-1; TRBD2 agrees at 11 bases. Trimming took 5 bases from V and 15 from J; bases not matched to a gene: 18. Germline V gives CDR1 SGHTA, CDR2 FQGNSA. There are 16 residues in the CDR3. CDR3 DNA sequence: TGTGCCAGCAGCGAAGGGTTGCTAGCGGGAGGTCTTGTTAGGTTCTTC. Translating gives CASSEGLLAGGLVRFF.

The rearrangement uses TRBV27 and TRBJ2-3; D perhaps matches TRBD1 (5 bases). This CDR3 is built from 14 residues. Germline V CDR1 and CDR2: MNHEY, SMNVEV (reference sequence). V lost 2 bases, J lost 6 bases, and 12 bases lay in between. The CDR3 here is CASSLEARQDTQYF. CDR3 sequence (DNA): TGTGCCAGCAGTTTAGAAGCCCGACAGGATACGCAGTATTTT.

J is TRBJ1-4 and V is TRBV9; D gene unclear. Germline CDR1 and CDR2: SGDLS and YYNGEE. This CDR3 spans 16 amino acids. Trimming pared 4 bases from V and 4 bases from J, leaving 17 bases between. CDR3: CASSPRGGGINEKLFF. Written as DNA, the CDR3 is TGTGCCAGCAGCCCCCGGGGTGGAGGGATTAATGAAAAACTGTTTTTT.

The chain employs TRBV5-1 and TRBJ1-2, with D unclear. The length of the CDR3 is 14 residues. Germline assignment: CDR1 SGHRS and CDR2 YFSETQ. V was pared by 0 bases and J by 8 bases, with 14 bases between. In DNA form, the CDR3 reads TGCGCCAGCAGCTTGGACCAGGACCGGGGAGGCTACACCTTC. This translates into CASSLDQDRGGYTF. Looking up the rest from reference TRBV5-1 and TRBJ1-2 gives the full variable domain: KAGVTQTPRYLIKTRGQQVTLSCSPISGHRSVSWYQQTPGQGLQFLFEYFSETQRNKGNFPGRFSGRQFSNSRSEMNVSTLELGDSALYLCASSLDQDRGGYTFGSGTRLTVV.

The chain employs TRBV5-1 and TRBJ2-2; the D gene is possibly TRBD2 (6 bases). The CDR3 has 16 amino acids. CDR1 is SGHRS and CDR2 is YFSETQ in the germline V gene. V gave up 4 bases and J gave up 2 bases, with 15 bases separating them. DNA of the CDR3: TGCGCCAGCAGCGGAACCGGGACTCTCAACACCGGGGAGCTGTTTTTT. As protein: CASSGTGTLNTGELFF.

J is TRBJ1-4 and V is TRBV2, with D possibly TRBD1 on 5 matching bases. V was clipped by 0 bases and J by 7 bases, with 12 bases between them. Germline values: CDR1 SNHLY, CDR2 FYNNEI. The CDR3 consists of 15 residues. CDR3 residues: CASSEAGRVGEKLFF. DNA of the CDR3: TGTGCCAGCAGTGAAGCGGGCAGGGTCGGTGAAAAACTGTTTTTT.

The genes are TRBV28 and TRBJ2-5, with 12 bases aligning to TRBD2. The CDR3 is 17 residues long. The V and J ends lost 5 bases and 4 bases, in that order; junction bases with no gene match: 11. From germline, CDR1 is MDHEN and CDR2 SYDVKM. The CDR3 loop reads CASSPLGLAGHRETQYF. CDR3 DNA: TGTGCCAGCAGTCCCCTCGGACTAGCGGGACATCGAGAGACCCAGTACTTC.

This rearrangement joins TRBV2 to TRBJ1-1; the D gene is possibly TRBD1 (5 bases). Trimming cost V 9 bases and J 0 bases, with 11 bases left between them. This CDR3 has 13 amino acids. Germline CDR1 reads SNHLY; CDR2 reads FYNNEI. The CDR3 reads CARTQGVNTEAFF. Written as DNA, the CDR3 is TGTGCCAGGACCCAAGGGGTGAACACTGAAGCTTTCTTT.

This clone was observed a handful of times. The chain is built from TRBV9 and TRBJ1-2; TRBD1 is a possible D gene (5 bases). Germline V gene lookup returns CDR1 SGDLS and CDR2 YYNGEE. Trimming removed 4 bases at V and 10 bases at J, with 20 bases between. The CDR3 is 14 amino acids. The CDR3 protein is CASSPSRGGTVYTF. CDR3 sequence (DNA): TGTGCCAGCAGCCCCTCCCGCGGAGGGACCGTCTACACCTTC.

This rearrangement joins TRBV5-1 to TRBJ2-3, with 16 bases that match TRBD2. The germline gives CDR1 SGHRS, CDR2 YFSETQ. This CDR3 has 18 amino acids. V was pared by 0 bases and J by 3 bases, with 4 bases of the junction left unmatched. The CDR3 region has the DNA TGCGCCAGCAGCTTGGTGGGACTAGCGGGAGGGCCGACAGATACGCAGTATTTT. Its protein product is CASSLVGLAGGPTDTQYF.

The CDR3 region has the DNA TGTGCCAGTAGTATGGGGCTCGGGCCTGCCCGGAGTCAGCCCCAGCATTTT. It is translated as CASSMGLGPARSQPQHF. The chain uses TRBV19 and TRBJ1-5; TRBD1 might be the D (5 bases). Per the germline V gene, CDR1 is LNHDA and CDR2 is SQIVND (reference sequence). This CDR3 contains 17 residues. Between the trimmed V and J ends, which lost 3 bases and 6 bases, there was a span of 21 bases.

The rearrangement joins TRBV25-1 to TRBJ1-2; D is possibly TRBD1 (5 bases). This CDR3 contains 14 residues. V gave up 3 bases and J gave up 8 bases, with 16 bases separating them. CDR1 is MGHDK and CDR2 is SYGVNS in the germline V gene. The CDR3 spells CASSDPGQGRGYTF. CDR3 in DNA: TGTGCCAGCAGTGATCCCGGGCAGGGAAGAGGCTACACCTTC.

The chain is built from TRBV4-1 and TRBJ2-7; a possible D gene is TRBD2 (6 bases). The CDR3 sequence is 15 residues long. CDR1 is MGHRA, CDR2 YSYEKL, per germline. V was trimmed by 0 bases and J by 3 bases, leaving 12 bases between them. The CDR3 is CASSQDRGANYEQYF. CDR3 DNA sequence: TGCGCCAGCAGCCAAGATCGCGGGGCCAACTACGAGCAGTACTTC.

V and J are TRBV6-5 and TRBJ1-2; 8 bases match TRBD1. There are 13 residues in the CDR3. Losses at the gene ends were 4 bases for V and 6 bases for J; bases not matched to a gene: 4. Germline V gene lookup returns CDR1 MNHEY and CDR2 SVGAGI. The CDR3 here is CASSLPGQDGYTF. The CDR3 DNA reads TGTGCCAGCAGTTTACCGGGACAGGATGGCTACACCTTC.

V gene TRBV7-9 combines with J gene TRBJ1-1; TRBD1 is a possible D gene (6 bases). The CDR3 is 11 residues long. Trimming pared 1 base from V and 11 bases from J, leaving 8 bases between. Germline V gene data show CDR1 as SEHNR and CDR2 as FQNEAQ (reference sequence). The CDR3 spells CASSLEGDAFF. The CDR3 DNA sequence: TGTGCCAGCAGCTTAGAGGGGGACGCTTTCTTT.

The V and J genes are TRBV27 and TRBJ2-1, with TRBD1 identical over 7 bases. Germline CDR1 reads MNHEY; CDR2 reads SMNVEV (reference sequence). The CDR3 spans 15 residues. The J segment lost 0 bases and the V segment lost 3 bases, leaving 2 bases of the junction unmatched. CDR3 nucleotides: TGTGCCAGCAGTTTGACAGGGCTCTCCTACAATGAGCAGTTCTTC. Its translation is CASSLTGLSYNEQFF.

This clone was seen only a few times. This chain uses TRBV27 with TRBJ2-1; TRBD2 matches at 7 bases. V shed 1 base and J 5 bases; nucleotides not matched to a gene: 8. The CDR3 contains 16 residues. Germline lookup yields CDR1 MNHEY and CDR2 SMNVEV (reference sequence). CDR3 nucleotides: TGTGCCAGCAGTTTATTACGGGGGGAGGGTAACAATGAGCAGTTCTTC. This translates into CASSLLRGEGNNEQFF.

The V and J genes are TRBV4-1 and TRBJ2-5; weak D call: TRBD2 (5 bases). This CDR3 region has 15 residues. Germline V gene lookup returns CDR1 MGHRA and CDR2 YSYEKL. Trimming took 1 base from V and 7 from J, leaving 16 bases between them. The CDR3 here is CASSQASAAEGTQYF. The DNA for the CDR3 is TGCGCCAGCAGCCAAGCATCAGCCGCAGAGGGGACCCAGTACTTC.